This T cell receptor (beta chain) was sequenced for a study of cytomegalovirus exposure and HLA in healthy donors. General observations from the study: A link between a missense DCLRE1C variant and TCR beta V- and J-gene trimming emerged from a later analysis. Three of the chains that were CMV-associated were confirmed in vitro to be specific for CMV antigens.

PCR primers comprised 60 Vbeta and 13 Jbeta primers. Measured with immunoSEQ multiplex PCR; TCRdb has only the in-frame clones, and not every one. The sample lists more than 80,000 clones, 82% occurring once. Comments on this clone: Its target is not known.

Sequencing input: PBMCs. The receptor's source is a man aged 50-59 years in good health and CMV-seronegative.

CDR3 amino acids: CASSPRQGGGPQHF. Written as DNA, the CDR3 is TGTGCCAGCAGCCCACGACAGGGCGGTGGGCCCCAGCATTTT. The rearrangement uses TRBV7-9 and TRBJ1-5; the match to TRBD1 covers 7 bases. This CDR3 region has 14 residues. Germline CDR1 is SEHNR and CDR2 is FQNEAQ (reference sequence). V shed 5 bases and J 9 bases; nucleotides not matched to a gene: 10.